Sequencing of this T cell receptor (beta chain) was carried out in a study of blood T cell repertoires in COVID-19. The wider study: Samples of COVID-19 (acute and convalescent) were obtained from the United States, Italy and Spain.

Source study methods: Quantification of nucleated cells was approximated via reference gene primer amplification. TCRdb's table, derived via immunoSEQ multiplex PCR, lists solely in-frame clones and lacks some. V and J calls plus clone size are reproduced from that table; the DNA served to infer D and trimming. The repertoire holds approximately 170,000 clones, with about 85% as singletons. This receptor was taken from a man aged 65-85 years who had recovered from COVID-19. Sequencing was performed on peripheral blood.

The CDR3 DNA reads as TGTGCCAGCAGTCTGGACAGGGCCCCCTCTGGAAACACCATATATTTT. It specifies CASSLDRAPSGNTIYF. This chain uses TRBV28 with TRBJ1-3; 8 positions agree with TRBD1. The V gene end was trimmed by 5 bases and the J gene end by 0 bases; junction bases not matched to a gene: 6. Per the germline V gene, CDR1 is MDHEN and CDR2 is SYDVKM. The CDR3 runs 16 residues.